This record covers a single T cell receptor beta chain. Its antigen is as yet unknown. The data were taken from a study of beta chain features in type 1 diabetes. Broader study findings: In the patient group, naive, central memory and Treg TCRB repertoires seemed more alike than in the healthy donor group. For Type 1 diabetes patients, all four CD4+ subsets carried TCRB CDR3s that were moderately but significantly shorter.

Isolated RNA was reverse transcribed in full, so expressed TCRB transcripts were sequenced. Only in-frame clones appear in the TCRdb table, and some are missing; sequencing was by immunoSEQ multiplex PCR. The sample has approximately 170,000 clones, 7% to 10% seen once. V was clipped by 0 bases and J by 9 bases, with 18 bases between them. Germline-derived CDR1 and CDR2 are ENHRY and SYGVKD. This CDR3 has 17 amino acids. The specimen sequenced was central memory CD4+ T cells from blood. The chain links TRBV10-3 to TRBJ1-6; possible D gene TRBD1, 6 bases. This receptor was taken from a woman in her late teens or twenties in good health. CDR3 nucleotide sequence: TGTGCCATCAGTGAGTCAGTTTCCGAAGGGGGAATTTCACCCCTCCACTTT. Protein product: CAISESVSEGGISPLHF.